This TCR beta chain appears in the sequencing data of a study of vaccination and CD4 T cells after COVID-19. Overall study context: Overlapping peptides covering the spike proteins of SARS-CoV-2, HCoV-NL63, HCoV-OC43 and HCoV-229E were added to stimulate cells.

Oncomine TCR Beta short-read sequencing was applied to DNA from cultured CD4+ T cells. MiXCR was run by TCRdb on the PCR reads, yielding one entry per CDR3 protein. The sample has around 4,000 distinct CDR3 sequences, 29% seen once. Regarding this clonotype: Its target is not known.

Noted treatment: roughly 10-day PBMC culture with coronavirus spike peptide pools or control peptides (ViraFEST assay). CD4+ T lymphocytes from the unexposed donor were collected before the COVID-19 pandemic (2011-2018). CDR1 is MNHNS, CDR2 SASEGT, per germline. The length of the CDR3 is 14 residues. Between the trimmed V and J ends, which lost 5 bases and 5 bases, there was a span of 14 bases. This clonotype was obtained from a human donor in good health. Source material: CD4+ T cells from blood, cultured in vitro. This rearrangement joins TRBV6-1 to TRBJ2-3; TRBD2 is a possible D gene (5 bases). CDR3 in DNA: TGTGCCAGCAGTCCCCCGCGGGCCCAAGATACGCAGTATTTT. Its translation: CASSPPRAQDTQYF.